This passage covers 17 T cell receptor beta chains from one sample sequenced in a study of shared clonotypes between healthy human individuals. Only in-frame clones appear in the TCRdb table, and some are missing; sequencing was by immunoSEQ multiplex PCR. The sample consists of hundreds of thousands of clones, roughly 72% of them appearing once. Sequenced: memory CD4+ T cells sorted from blood. Described subset: CD45RA-negative fraction. The receptor set was obtained from a woman aged 25 to 39 in good health.

V usage is TRBV28 and J usage is TRBJ1-2; D perhaps matches TRBD1 (6 bases). There are 15 residues in the CDR3. Germline loops: CDR1 MDHEN, CDR2 SYDVKM. Trimming stripped 3 bases from V and 6 bases from J, with 17 bases between. CDR3: CASSFSPTAGDGYTF. The CDR3 nucleotides read TGTGCCAGCAGTTTCAGTCCGACGGCAGGGGATGGCTACACCTTC.

This clone has only one observation. The chain is built from TRBV30 and TRBJ2-7; TRBD1 matches at 7 bases. CDR1 is GTSNPN, CDR2 SVGIG, per germline (reference sequence). The CDR3 covers 14 residues. V lost 3 bases, J lost 5 bases, and 10 bases stayed unmatched. The CDR3 loop reads CAWRPGTAPDEQYF. The CDR3 DNA is TGTGCCTGGAGACCCGGGACAGCCCCAGACGAGCAGTACTTC.

This clone has more than one count but fewer than ten. The chain couples TRBV9 to TRBJ2-1; the D call may be TRBD1 or TRBD2 (5 bases each). Trimming took 3 bases from V and 5 from J, leaving 9 bases between them. The length of the CDR3 is 13 residues. CDR1 SGDLS and CDR2 YYNGEE come from the germline V gene. DNA for the CDR3: TGTGCCAGCAGCGGGGGACCGAACAATGAGCAGTTCTTC. Translation: CASSGGPNNEQFF.

This clone was counted many times. The gene calls are TRBV6-4 and TRBJ2-1; 7 nucleotides line up with TRBD2. Germline V gene data show CDR1 as MRHNA and CDR2 as SNTAGT. CDR3 length equals 14 residues. Losses at the gene ends were 3 bases for V and 10 bases for J; bases not matched to a gene: 9. The CDR3 sequence: CASSEGHEREEQFF. CDR3 DNA: TGTGCCAGCAGTGAGGGGCACGAGCGGGAAGAGCAGTTCTTC.

The V and J genes are TRBV5-1 and TRBJ2-2, with 7 bases identical to TRBD1. The CDR3 is 12 residues long. V lost 4 bases, J lost 7 bases, and 1 base stayed unmatched. CDR1 and CDR2 (germline): SGHRS, YFSETQ. CDR3 DNA sequence: TGCGCCAGCAGCCGACAGGGCGGGGAGCTGTTTTTT. Protein product: CASSRQGGELFF.

This chain connects TRBV28 to TRBJ2-2; TRBD1 matches at 8 bases. This CDR3 has 16 residues. Germline CDR1 and CDR2: MDHEN and SYDVKM. V lost 1 base and J lost 7; bases outside the gene matches: 8. CDR3: CASSLFRTGSGGELFF. For the CDR3, the DNA is TGTGCCAGCAGTTTATTTCGGACAGGGAGCGGCGGGGAGCTGTTTTTT.

The chain combines TRBV28 with TRBJ1-1; 7 bases match TRBD1. The CDR3 runs to 14 residues. The V gene's germline CDR1 is MDHEN and CDR2 SYDVKM. V lost 6 bases and J lost 11; bases outside the gene matches: 15. CDR3 bases: TGTGCCAGCAGCTCAGGGGGGGGACTTCAATTGGCTTTCTTT. Amino acid sequence: CASSSGGGLQLAFF.

The CDR3 region has the DNA TGTGCCAGCAGTTTTTCCCTTCTTTCGGGGACATCCGATTCCTACGAGCAGTACTTC. Translated, it gives CASSFSLLSGTSDSYEQYF. V is TRBV28 and J is TRBJ2-7; D might be TRBD1 (6 bases). CDR1 and CDR2 from the germline V gene are MDHEN and SYDVKM. The CDR3 spans 19 residues. V shed 3 bases and J shed 1 base, with 25 bases lying between them.

This clone has a single count. J is TRBJ2-1 and V is TRBV10-3, with D uncertain. The V end was cut by 0 bases, the J end by 7 bases, with 4 bases between. Germline V lookup: CDR1 ENHRY, CDR2 SYGVKD. CDR3 length: 12 amino acids. The CDR3 region is CAISESGNEQFF. The CDR3, as DNA: TGTGCCATCAGTGAGTCGGGGAATGAGCAGTTCTTC.

The chain recombines TRBV5-1 with TRBJ2-1, with D uncertain. CDR1 is SGHRS, CDR2 YFSETQ, per germline. V lost 2 bases to trimming and J lost 4 bases, with 13 bases between them. The CDR3 spans 15 residues. CDR3 in DNA: TGCGCCAGCAGCTTAGACGAGCCACTATACAATGAGCAGTTCTTC. Its translation is CASSLDEPLYNEQFF. The full variable domain, in which reference TRBV5-1 and TRBJ2-1 provide the parts outside the CDR3, is KAGVTQTPRYLIKTRGQQVTLSCSPISGHRSVSWYQQTPGQGLQFLFEYFSETQRNKGNFPGRFSGRQFSNSRSEMNVSTLELGDSALYLCASSLDEPLYNEQFFGPGTRLTVL.

The sample holds a few counts of this clone. The rearrangement uses TRBV30 and TRBJ1-3; no definite D call. The germline gives CDR1 GTSNPN, CDR2 SVGIG (reference sequence). The CDR3 is 16 amino acids. The ends were cut back, 0 bases at V and 0 bases at J, with 12 bases in the middle. The CDR3 DNA reads as TGTGCCTGGAGTGTACCGCCTTGGTCCTCTGGAAACACCATATATTTT. This sequence encodes CAWSVPPWSSGNTIYF.

This clone was detected only a few times. V is TRBV10-2 and J is TRBJ2-3; TRBD1 matches at 11 bases. Germline V gene sequence: CDR1 WSHSY, CDR2 SAAADI. J was trimmed by 4 bases and V by 4 bases; bases with no gene match: 7. CDR3 length equals 16 residues. The CDR3 nucleotides are TGCGCCAGCAGTGTAGGAGCGGGACAGGGGGCAGATACGCAGTATTTT. Its translation is CASSVGAGQGADTQYF.

The chain carries TRBV13 and TRBJ1-2; D unclear. The CDR3 is made up of 14 amino acids. V gave up 0 bases and J gave up 2 bases, with 7 bases separating them. The germline V gene has CDR1 PRHDT and CDR2 FYEKMQ (reference sequence). The chain's CDR3 is CASSLGGKNYGYTF. The CDR3 DNA reads TGTGCCAGCAGCTTAGGGGGGAAGAACTATGGCTACACCTTC.

The gene calls are TRBV11-2 and TRBJ2-1; the D call may be TRBD1 or TRBD2 (7 bases each). The CDR3 sequence is 17 residues long. The germline V and J ends were trimmed by 5 bases and 0 bases, with 17 bases remaining between them. Germline CDR1 and CDR2: SGHAT and FQNNGV. CDR3 protein: CASSPGGAGASYNEQFF. The CDR3 DNA is TGTGCCAGCAGCCCAGGGGGGGCGGGAGCCTCCTACAATGAGCAGTTCTTC.

The chain has TRBV6-5 and TRBJ2-7; TRBD2 matches 9 bases. The CDR3 runs 14 residues. Germline V CDR1 and CDR2: MNHEY, SVGAGI. The V segment lost 5 bases and the J segment 4 bases; nucleotides outside the gene matches: 6. The CDR3 coding sequence is TGTGCCAGCAGTCATGGGACTAGCAGTTACGAGCAGTACTTC. It specifies CASSHGTSSYEQYF.

This clone was seen a handful of times. The chain recombines TRBV6-5 with TRBJ2-3; D could derive from TRBD1 or TRBD2 (6 bases each). In germline, CDR1 is MNHEY, CDR2 SVGAGI. The CDR3 loop spans 15 amino acids. The V and J ends lost 2 bases and 0 bases respectively, with 9 bases between them. DNA for the CDR3: TGTGCCAGCAGTTACAGGGGGGCGAGCACAGATACGCAGTATTTT. Its translation: CASSYRGASTDTQYF.

This rearrangement joins TRBV7-2 to TRBJ1-2; D may be TRBD1 (5 bases). The V and J ends lost 5 bases and 1 base respectively, with 17 bases between them. The CDR3 has 16 residues. Per the germline V gene, CDR1 is SGHTA and CDR2 is FQGNSA. This CDR3 reads CASSPPGGAGNYGYTF. The CDR3 coding sequence is TGTGCCAGCAGCCCACCCGGTGGGGCCGGTAACTATGGCTACACCTTC.